This record concerns one T cell receptor beta chain sequence. As yet, its antigen is unknown. This sample stems from a study of cytomegalovirus exposure and HLA in healthy donors. Study conclusions and caveats: Cytomegalovirus-associated TCR beta chains were listed, numbering more than 150. Reports indicated that the classifier achieved high specificity and sensitivity in diagnosing cytomegalovirus status.

The data were produced by immunoSEQ multiplex PCR, yet TCRdb's version contains in-frame clones alone and is incomplete. The sample includes over 200,000 clones, almost 90% of them seen just once. The donors formed part of the approximately 110-subject validation cohort, distinct from the roughly 700-subject first cohort. Sequencing used PBMCs. The clonotype originates from a woman in her late teens or twenties in good health and CMV-seronegative.

CDR3 DNA: TGTGCCAGCAGTTTACATCCTAGCGGAGCCTCCTACGAGCAGTACTTC. Its protein product is CASSLHPSGASYEQYF. The genes are TRBV28 and TRBJ2-7; 7 nucleotides agree with TRBD2. The CDR3 is 16 residues long. Germline V gene sequence: CDR1 MDHEN, CDR2 SYDVKM. The junction had 7 bases not matched to a gene; V was cut back by 2 bases and J by 0 bases.